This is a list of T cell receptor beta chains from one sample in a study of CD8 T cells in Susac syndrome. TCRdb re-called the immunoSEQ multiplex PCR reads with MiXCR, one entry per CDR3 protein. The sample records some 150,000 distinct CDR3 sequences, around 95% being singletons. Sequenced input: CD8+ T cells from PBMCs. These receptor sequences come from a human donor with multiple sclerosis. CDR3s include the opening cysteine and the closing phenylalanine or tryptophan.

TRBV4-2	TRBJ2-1	CASSQDSNEQFF
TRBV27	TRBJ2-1	CASSLGQSNEQFF
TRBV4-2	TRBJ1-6	CASSPGTENSPLHF
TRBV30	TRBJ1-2	CACPGFTNYGYTF
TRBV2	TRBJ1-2	CASSEWQGRNYGYTF
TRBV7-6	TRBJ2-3	CASSLELSDTQYF
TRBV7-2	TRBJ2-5	CASSHGQGRIQETQYF
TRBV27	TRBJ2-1	CASSLLSGGYNEQFF
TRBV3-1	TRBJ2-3	CASSQVGRGTDTQYF
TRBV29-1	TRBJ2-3	CSGSTREADTQYF
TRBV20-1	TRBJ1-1	CSARYGAEAFF
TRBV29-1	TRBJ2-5	CSVPPAGTQGTQYF
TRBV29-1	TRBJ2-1	CSVDRDRGKSYNEQFF
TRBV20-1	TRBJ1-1	CSARPLRQGAYPLGVTEAFF
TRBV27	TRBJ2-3	CASRPGGGTDTQYF
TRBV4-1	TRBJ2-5	CASSPGQYQETQYF
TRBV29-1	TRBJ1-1	CSVPGATEAFF
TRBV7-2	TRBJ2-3	CASSGLGGTDTQYF
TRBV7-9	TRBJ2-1	CASSNPQGEVEQFF
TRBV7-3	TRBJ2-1	CASSLNGGGSYNEQFF
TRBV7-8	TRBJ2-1	CASSLLGGGASYNEQFF
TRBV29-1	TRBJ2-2	CSVEGVTGSNTGELFF
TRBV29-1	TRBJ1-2	CSVAPGDSYGYTF
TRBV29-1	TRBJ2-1	CSVELLAGGPSYNEQFF
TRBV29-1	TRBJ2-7	CSVDGGLGDTYEQYF
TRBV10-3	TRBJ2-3	CAISESKSGDTQYF
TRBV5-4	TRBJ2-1	CASSLAQDLAGYYNEQFF
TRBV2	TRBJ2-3	CASSERHTGTDTQYF
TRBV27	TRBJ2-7	CASSLLGYEQYF
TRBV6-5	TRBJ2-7	CASRGGGAPYEQYF
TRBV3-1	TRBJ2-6	CASSLLTETGANVLTF
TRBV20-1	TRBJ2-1	CSATLPTYNEQFF
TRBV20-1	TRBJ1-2	CSARDQGRIYGYTF
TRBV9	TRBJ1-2	CASSVAVDGNYGYTF
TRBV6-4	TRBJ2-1	CASSEESSGGNEQFF
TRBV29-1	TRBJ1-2	CSVVEGMRGYTF
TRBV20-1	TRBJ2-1	CSALPSGQSSYNEQFF
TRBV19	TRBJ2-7	CASSISGYEQYF
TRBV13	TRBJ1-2	CASRLTRGDGNNYGYTF
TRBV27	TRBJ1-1	CASSRNLKTEAFF
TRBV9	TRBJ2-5	CASSVGGVETQYF
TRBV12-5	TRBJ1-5	CASGPTGTGDQPQHF
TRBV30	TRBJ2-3	CAWSRDSDTQYF
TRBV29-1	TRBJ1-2	CSLDEGSYGYTF
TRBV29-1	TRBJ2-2	CSVEFGGRGSGELFF
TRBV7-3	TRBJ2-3	CASRSGTGADTQYF
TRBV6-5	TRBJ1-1	CASSYPGMRDTEAFF
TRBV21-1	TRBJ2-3	CASSTGGLYNTDTQYF
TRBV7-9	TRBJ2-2	CASSLTGTSGATGELFF
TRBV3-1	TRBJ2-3	CASSHKRDRGAYTQYF
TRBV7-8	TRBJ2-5	CASTPTVGQETQYF
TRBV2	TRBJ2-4	CAKRGAKNIQYF
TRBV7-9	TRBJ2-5	CASKASEGAVRETQYF
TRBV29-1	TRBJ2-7	CSVLAGGIYEQYF